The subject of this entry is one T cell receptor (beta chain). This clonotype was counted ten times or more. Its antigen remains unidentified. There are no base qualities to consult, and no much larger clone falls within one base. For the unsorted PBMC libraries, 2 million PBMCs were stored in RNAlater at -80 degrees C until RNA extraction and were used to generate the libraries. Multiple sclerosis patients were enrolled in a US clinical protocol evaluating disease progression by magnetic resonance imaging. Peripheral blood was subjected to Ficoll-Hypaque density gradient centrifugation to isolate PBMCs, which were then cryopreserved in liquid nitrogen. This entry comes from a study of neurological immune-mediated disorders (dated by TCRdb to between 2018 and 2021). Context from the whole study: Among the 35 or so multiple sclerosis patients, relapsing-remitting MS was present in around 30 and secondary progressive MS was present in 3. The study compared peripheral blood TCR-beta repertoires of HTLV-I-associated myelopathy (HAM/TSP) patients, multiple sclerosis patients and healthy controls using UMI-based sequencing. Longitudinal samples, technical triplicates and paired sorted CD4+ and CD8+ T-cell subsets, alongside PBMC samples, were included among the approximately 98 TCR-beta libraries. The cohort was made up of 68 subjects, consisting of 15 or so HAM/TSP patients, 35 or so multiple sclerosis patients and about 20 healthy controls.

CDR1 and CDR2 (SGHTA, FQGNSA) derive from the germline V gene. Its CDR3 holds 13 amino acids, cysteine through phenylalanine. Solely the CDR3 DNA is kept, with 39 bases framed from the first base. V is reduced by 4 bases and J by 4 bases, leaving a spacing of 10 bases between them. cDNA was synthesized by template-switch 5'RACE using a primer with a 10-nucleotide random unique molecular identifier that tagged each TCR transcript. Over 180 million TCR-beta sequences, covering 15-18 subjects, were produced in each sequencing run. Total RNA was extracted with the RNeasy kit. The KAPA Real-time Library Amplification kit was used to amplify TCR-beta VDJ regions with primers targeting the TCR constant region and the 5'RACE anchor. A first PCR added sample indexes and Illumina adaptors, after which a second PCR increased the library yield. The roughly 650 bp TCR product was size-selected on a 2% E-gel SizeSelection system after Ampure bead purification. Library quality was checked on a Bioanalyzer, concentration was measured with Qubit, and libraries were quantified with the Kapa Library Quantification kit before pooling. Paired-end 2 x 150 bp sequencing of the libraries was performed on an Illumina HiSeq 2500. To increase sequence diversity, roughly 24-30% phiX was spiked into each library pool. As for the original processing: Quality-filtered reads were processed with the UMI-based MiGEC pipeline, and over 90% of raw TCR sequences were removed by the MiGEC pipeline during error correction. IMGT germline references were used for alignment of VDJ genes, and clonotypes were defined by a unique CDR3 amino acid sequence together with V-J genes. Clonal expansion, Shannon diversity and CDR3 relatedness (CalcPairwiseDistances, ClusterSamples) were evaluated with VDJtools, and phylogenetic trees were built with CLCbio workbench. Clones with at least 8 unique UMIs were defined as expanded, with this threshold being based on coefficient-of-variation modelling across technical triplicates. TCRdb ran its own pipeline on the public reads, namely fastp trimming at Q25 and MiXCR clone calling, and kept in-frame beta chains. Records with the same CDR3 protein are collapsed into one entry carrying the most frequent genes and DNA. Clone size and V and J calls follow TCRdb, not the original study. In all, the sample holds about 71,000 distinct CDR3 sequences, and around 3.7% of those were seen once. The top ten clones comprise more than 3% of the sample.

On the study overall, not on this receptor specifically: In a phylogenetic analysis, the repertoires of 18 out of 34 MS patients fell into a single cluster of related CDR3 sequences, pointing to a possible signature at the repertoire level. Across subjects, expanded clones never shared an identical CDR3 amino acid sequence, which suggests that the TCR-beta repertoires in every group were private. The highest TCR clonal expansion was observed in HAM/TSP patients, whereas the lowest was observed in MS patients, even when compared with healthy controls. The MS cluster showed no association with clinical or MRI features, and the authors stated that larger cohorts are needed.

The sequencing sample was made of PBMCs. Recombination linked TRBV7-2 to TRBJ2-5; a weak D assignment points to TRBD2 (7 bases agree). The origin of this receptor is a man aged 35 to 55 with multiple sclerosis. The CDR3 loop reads CASSSRGAETQYF. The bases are TGTGCCAGCAGCTCCCGGGGGGCAGAGACCCAGTACTTC.